This TCR beta chain was recovered during a study of glioma-infiltrating T cells after dendritic cell vaccination. Of note for this clone: The antigen is undetermined.

CDR1 is WNHNN, CDR2 SYGVQD, per germline (reference sequence). The length of the CDR3 is 13 residues. The V and J ends lost 2 bases and 6 bases respectively, with 11 bases between them. Primers: 60 V beta forward and 13 J beta reverse. TCRdb's copy holds only in-frame clones and misses some; the assay was immunoSEQ multiplex PCR. The sample yields roughly 100,000 clones, roughly 80% seen once. Notes on the study in general: TCR clonality showed no direct relationship with survival. Higher pretreatment TIL content predicted longer progression-free time and survival.

The chain joins TRBV10-1 to TRBJ2-7; D is perhaps TRBD1 (5 bases). Sample: blood, taken before dendritic cell vaccination. The clonotype comes from a human donor with glioblastoma. The CDR3 DNA reads TGCGCCAGCAGTGAGGAGACAGTGTCCGAGCAGTACTTC. Amino acid sequence: CASSEETVSEQYF.